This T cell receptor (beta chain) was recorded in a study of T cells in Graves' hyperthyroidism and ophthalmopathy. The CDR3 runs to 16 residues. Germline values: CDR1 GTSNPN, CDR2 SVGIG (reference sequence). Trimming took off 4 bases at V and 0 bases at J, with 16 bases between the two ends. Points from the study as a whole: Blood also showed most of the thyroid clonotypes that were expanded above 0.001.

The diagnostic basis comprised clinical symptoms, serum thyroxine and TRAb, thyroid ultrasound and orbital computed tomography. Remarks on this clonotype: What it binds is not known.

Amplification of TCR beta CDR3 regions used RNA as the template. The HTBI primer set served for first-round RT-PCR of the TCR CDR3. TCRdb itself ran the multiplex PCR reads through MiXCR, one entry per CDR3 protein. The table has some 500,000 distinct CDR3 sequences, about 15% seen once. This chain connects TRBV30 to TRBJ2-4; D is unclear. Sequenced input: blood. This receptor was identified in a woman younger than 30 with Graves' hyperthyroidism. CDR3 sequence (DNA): TGTGCCTGGACCGCACCCAGGATTTTAGCCAAAAACATTCAGTACTTC. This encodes CAWTAPRILAKNIQYF.